These T cell receptor beta chains were read from a single sample in a study of naive and memory T cell subsets. TCRdb reprocessed the UMI-ligation and nested PCR reads with MiXCR, giving one entry per CDR3 protein. The sample contains tens of thousands of distinct CDR3 sequences, around 10% of which appear only once. The sequenced material came from naive CD4+ T cells from blood. The receptor set was obtained from a human donor in good health. Both conserved end residues are part of each CDR3. A D gene is named only where the DNA matches it firmly. The listing skips clone size in some rows; elsewhere it reads once, few, many or a size class.

D: TRBD2; V: TRBV7-9; size: NA; J: TRBJ2-7; CDR3: CASSLTSGQPEQYF; DNA: TGTGCCAGCAGCTTGACTAGCGGGCAGCCGGAGCAGTACTTC
D: TRBD1; V: TRBV2; size: NA; J: TRBJ2-1; CDR3: CASSLQGAGGTEQLF; DNA: TGTGCCAGCAGCTTACAGGGGGCGGGTGGTACTGAGCAGTTATTC
D: TRBD1; V: TRBV5-1; size: few; J: TRBJ2-7; CDR3: CASSLNTGGPSYEQYF; DNA: TGCGCCAGCAGCTTGAATACAGGGGGTCCCTCCTACGAGCAGTACTTC
D: NA; V: TRBV29-1; size: few; J: TRBJ1-1; CDR3: CSVGNQNTEAFF; DNA: TGCAGCGTTGGAAACCAGAACACTGAAGCTTTCTTT
D: NA; V: TRBV6-1; size: NA; J: TRBJ2-5; CDR3: CASSVMAGGETQYF; DNA: TGTGCCAGCAGTGTTATGGCGGGCGGAGAGACCCAGTACTTC
D: NA; V: TRBV12-3/TRBV12-4; size: many; J: TRBJ1-5; CDR3: CASSFRDTSFRPQHF; DNA: TGTGCCAGCAGTTTCCGGGACACTTCTTTTCGGCCCCAGCATTTT
D: NA; V: TRBV12-3/TRBV12-4; size: many; J: TRBJ2-6; CDR3: CASSLWGANVLTF; DNA: TGTGCCAGCAGTTTATGGGGGGCCAACGTCCTGACTTTC
D: NA; V: TRBV7-9; size: few; J: TRBJ2-5; CDR3: CASSLGQEGAVKTQYF; DNA: TGTGCCAGCAGCTTAGGGCAGGAAGGGGCGGTGAAGACCCAGTACTTC
D: NA; V: TRBV7-2; size: NA; J: TRBJ1-5; CDR3: CASSLRTGYNQPQHF; DNA: TGTGCCAGCAGCTTACGTACAGGGTACAATCAGCCCCAGCATTTT
D: TRBD1; V: TRBV28; size: NA; J: TRBJ1-5; CDR3: CASSFGGTGDQPQHF; DNA: TGTGCCAGCAGTTTCGGCGGGACAGGAGATCAGCCCCAGCATTTT
D: NA; V: TRBV29-1; size: NA; J: TRBJ1-1; CDR3: CSVDVFVGNTEAFF; DNA: TGCAGCGTTGACGTTTTTGTGGGGAACACTGAAGCTTTCTTT
D: NA; V: TRBV7-9; size: few; J: TRBJ2-3; CDR3: CASSGGGPTDTQYF; DNA: TGTGCCAGCAGCGGAGGGGGCCCCACAGATACGCAGTATTTT
D: NA; V: TRBV4-3; size: NA; J: TRBJ1-2; CDR3: CASSQEAGRRGYTF; DNA: TGCGCCAGCAGCCAAGAAGCAGGGCGACGTGGCTACACCTTC
D: NA; V: TRBV5-6; size: many; J: TRBJ2-1; CDR3: CASSLQMGRQNEQFF; DNA: TGTGCCAGCAGCCTCCAGATGGGCCGTCAGAATGAGCAGTTCTTC
D: TRBD2; V: TRBV29-1; size: NA; J: TRBJ2-7; CDR3: CSAYLRGVHYEQYF; DNA: TGCAGCGCCTACCTGCGGGGGGTCCACTACGAGCAGTACTTC
D: NA; V: TRBV29-1; size: many; J: TRBJ1-1; CDR3: CSGSGVSTEAFF; DNA: TGCAGCGGCAGCGGGGTAAGCACTGAAGCTTTCTTT
D: NA; V: TRBV19; size: few; J: TRBJ1-1; CDR3: CASSTRQPRGNTEAFF; DNA: TGTGCCAGTAGTACCCGACAACCCCGGGGGAACACTGAAGCTTTCTTT
D: TRBD1; V: TRBV7-2; size: few; J: TRBJ1-5; CDR3: CASSLRQGSQPQHF; DNA: TGTGCCAGCAGCCTTAGACAGGGCAGTCAGCCCCAGCATTTT
D: NA; V: TRBV7-6; size: NA; J: TRBJ2-7; CDR3: CASSQDRDYEQYF; DNA: TGTGCCAGCAGCCAAGACAGAGACTACGAGCAGTACTTC
D: NA; V: TRBV5-1; size: NA; J: TRBJ1-1; CDR3: CASSPGGGRTEAFF; DNA: TGCGCCAGCAGCCCCGGGGGGGGGAGGACTGAAGCTTTCTTT
D: TRBD2; V: TRBV12-3/TRBV12-4; size: NA; J: TRBJ2-7; CDR3: CASSPGTSGRGASYEQYF; DNA: TGTGCCAGCAGCCCAGGGACTAGCGGGAGAGGCGCGTCCTACGAGCAGTACTTC
D: TRBD1; V: TRBV28; size: few; J: TRBJ1-2; CDR3: CASRRQGAGSYGYTF; DNA: TGTGCCAGCAGGCGGCAGGGGGCAGGGAGTTATGGCTACACCTTC
D: TRBD2; V: TRBV25-1; size: NA; J: TRBJ2-3; CDR3: CASSEYPGRGADTQYF; DNA: TGTGCCAGCAGTGAATACCCCGGACGGGGGGCAGATACGCAGTATTTT
D: NA; V: TRBV12-3/TRBV12-4; size: NA; J: TRBJ2-3; CDR3: CASSSLGGAGTQYF; DNA: TGTGCCAGCAGTTCCCTCGGCGGGGCGGGTACGCAGTATTTT
D: TRBD1; V: TRBV7-9; size: NA; J: TRBJ1-6; CDR3: CASSLSAGQNSPLHF; DNA: TGTGCCAGCAGCTTATCGGCGGGACAGAATTCACCCCTCCACTTT
D: NA; V: TRBV27; size: NA; J: TRBJ1-6; CDR3: CASSLRSYNSPLHF; DNA: TGTGCCAGCAGTCTACGCTCCTATAATTCACCCCTCCACTTT
D: NA; V: TRBV6-6; size: few; J: TRBJ1-1; CDR3: CASSVGTRGTEAFF; DNA: TGTGCCAGCAGTGTCGGGACACGGGGTACTGAAGCTTTCTTT
D: TRBD1; V: TRBV5-1; size: few; J: TRBJ2-7; CDR3: CASSGATGGEQYF; DNA: TGCGCCAGCAGCGGCGCTACAGGGGGAGAGCAGTACTTC
D: NA; V: TRBV25-1; size: few; J: TRBJ2-6; CDR3: CASSEPYRSGANVLTF; DNA: TGTGCCAGCAGTGAGCCCTATCGCTCTGGGGCCAACGTCCTGACTTTC
D: NA; V: TRBV6-6; size: many; J: TRBJ2-3; CDR3: CASNNIHQGGDTQYF; DNA: TGTGCCAGCAATAATATCCACCAGGGTGGAGATACGCAGTATTTT
D: TRBD1; V: TRBV18; size: many; J: TRBJ1-1; CDR3: CASSRDSLMNTEAFF; DNA: TGTGCCAGCTCACGGGACAGCCTAATGAACACTGAAGCTTTCTTT
D: TRBD1; V: TRBV9; size: few; J: TRBJ2-5; CDR3: CASSVVPDREETQYF; DNA: TGTGCCAGCAGCGTAGTCCCCGACAGGGAAGAGACCCAGTACTTC
D: NA; V: TRBV7-9; size: few; J: TRBJ2-7; CDR3: CASSRGTKYEQYF; DNA: TGTGCCAGCAGTCGAGGTACCAAATACGAGCAGTACTTC
D: NA; V: TRBV4-2; size: many; J: TRBJ2-7; CDR3: CASSQRGAQSYEQYF; DNA: TGTGCCAGCAGCCAAAGGGGGGCGCAGTCCTACGAGCAGTACTTC
D: NA; V: TRBV4-2; size: few; J: TRBJ1-4; CDR3: CASSSISGATNEKLFF; DNA: TGTGCCAGCAGCTCAATCTCAGGGGCAACTAATGAAAAACTGTTTTTT
D: TRBD1; V: TRBV19; size: NA; J: TRBJ2-7; CDR3: CASSPRDRQSNEQYF; DNA: TGTGCCAGTAGTCCCCGGGACAGGCAGTCCAACGAGCAGTACTTC
D: NA; V: TRBV19; size: NA; J: TRBJ2-4; CDR3: CASRGIAKNIQYF; DNA: TGTGCCAGTCGAGGGATAGCCAAAAACATTCAGTACTTC
D: TRBD2; V: TRBV29-1; size: NA; J: TRBJ2-3; CDR3: CSVEAGGVDTQYF; DNA: TGCAGCGTTGAAGCGGGAGGGGTAGATACGCAGTATTTT
D: NA; V: TRBV18; size: NA; J: TRBJ1-1; CDR3: CASSPRHQGSEAFF; DNA: TGTGCCAGCTCACCTCGCCACCAGGGTTCTGAAGCTTTCTTT
D: NA; V: TRBV9; size: few; J: TRBJ2-3; CDR3: CASSGRGGGYPSTDTQYF; DNA: TGTGCCAGCAGCGGGAGGGGTGGAGGATACCCTAGCACAGATACGCAGTATTTT
D: NA; V: TRBV6-1; size: NA; J: TRBJ2-3; CDR3: CASVLLGRSTDTQYF; DNA: TGTGCCAGCGTCTTGTTAGGCAGGAGCACAGATACGCAGTATTTT
D: TRBD1; V: TRBV13; size: few; J: TRBJ2-7; CDR3: CASSRGQSSYEQYF; DNA: TGTGCCAGCAGCCGGGGACAGTCCTCCTACGAGCAGTACTTC
D: NA; V: TRBV29-1; size: few; J: TRBJ1-1; CDR3: CSGRARRNTEAFF; DNA: TGCAGCGGAAGGGCCCGACGCAACACTGAAGCTTTCTTT
D: NA; V: TRBV28; size: few; J: TRBJ2-6; CDR3: CASSLTDSGANVLTF; DNA: TGTGCCAGCAGTTTGACAGACTCTGGGGCCAACGTCCTGACTTTC
D: TRBD1; V: TRBV7-2; size: few; J: TRBJ2-7; CDR3: CASRSTGTYEQYF; DNA: TGTGCCAGCAGATCGACAGGGACCTACGAGCAGTACTTC
D: NA; V: TRBV2; size: NA; J: TRBJ2-1; CDR3: CASSEWDRNEQFF; DNA: TGTGCCAGCAGTGAGTGGGATCGGAATGAGCAGTTCTTC
D: NA; V: TRBV6-2/TRBV6-3; size: many; J: TRBJ2-7; CDR3: CASSYSTGEEYF; DNA: TGTGCCAGCAGTTACTCGACTGGTGAGGAGTACTTC
D: NA; V: TRBV11-2; size: many; J: TRBJ2-3; CDR3: CASSLGLGANTDTQYF; DNA: TGTGCCAGCAGCCTCGGTCTGGGGGCGAACACAGATACGCAGTATTTT